This T cell receptor beta chain was recovered during a study of Tregs in tolerant kidney transplant recipients. Details on this clone: With the read ending 3 residues before the CDR3 end, the germline J gene is used to fill in that end.

The nonmyeloablative bone marrow transplants came from related graft donors, with transient mixed chimerism. Profiled with immunoSEQ multiplex PCR; TCRdb holds only in-frame clones, not every one. The record lists 13,000 to 15,000 clones, of which the ten most abundant hold 25% to 30%. This CDR3 spans 12 amino acids. Trimming left V 7 bases short and J 0 bases short, with 10 bases between. The germline V gene encodes CDR1 GTSNPN and CDR2 SVGIG (reference sequence). The chain has TRBV30 and TRBJ2-7, with D possibly being TRBD1 (5 bases). The sequencing used CD8+ T cells from blood (PBMCs), collected 6 months after the transplant. The clonotype was recovered from a human patient who received a combined kidney and bone marrow transplant. The T cells may come from the graft donor. The CDR3: CAYQGSSYEQYF. The sequenced part of the CDR3 DNA is TGTGCCTATCAGGGCAGCTCCTACGAG.